This is a list of T cell receptor beta chains from one sample in a study of T cells in localized non-small cell lung cancer. Clones were sequenced by immunoSEQ multiplex PCR, and TCRdb holds only the in-frame ones, with some missing. The sample shows about 15,000 clones, roughly 89% of them seen only once. The sequencing here drew on peripheral blood mononuclear cells, taken before any cancer treatment. The receptor source for this set is a woman aged 40-69 years with stage III lung adenocarcinoma. Each CDR3 is given with its conserved first and last residue. A D gene is named only where the DNA matches it firmly. Rows give clone size only sometimes, using once, few, many, or a class for an expanded clone.

D gene: .; J gene: TRBJ1-5; clone size: .; V gene: TRBV6-6; CDR3 DNA: TGTGCCAGCAGTTACCGGGGAAACAATCAGCCCCAGCATTTT; CDR3 protein: CASSYRGNNQPQHF
D gene: .; J gene: TRBJ1-1; clone size: once; V gene: TRBV7-2; CDR3 DNA: TGTGCCAGCAGCATACTAGAAGGCGCTGAAGCTTTCTTT; CDR3 protein: CASSILEGAEAFF
D gene: .; J gene: TRBJ1-5; clone size: .; V gene: TRBV4-3; CDR3 DNA: TGCGCCAGCAGCCAAACCCGACAGCACAATCAGCCCCAGCATTTT; CDR3 protein: CASSQTRQHNQPQHF
D gene: TRBD1; J gene: TRBJ1-2; clone size: .; V gene: TRBV6-5; CDR3 DNA: TGTGCCAGCAGTTATTACGACAGGGCGGGTGGCTACACCTTC; CDR3 protein: CASSYYDRAGGYTF
D gene: .; J gene: TRBJ1-4; clone size: .; V gene: TRBV7-7; CDR3 DNA: TGTGCCAGCAGCTTAGGGGGGACTTCTAATGAAAAACTGTTTTTT; CDR3 protein: CASSLGGTSNEKLFF
D gene: .; J gene: TRBJ2-5; clone size: few; V gene: TRBV29-1; CDR3 DNA: TGCAGCGTTGGTGCCAGGGTGGGGGGGACCCAGTACTTC; CDR3 protein: CSVGARVGGTQYF
D gene: TRBD1; J gene: TRBJ1-5; clone size: .; V gene: TRBV5-1; CDR3 DNA: TGCGCCAGCAGCCCCGTACCGGGACAGGGACACAATCAGCCCCAGCATTTT; CDR3 protein: CASSPVPGQGHNQPQHF
D gene: TRBD1; J gene: TRBJ2-7; clone size: .; V gene: TRBV6-5; CDR3 DNA: TGTGCCAGCAGTTCCGGGACAGGGAACGAGCAGTACTTC; CDR3 protein: CASSSGTGNEQYF
D gene: .; J gene: TRBJ1-1; clone size: .; V gene: TRBV5-1; CDR3 DNA: TGCGCCAGCAGCCTAGGGGCATCGAACACTGAAGCTTTCTTT; CDR3 protein: CASSLGASNTEAFF
D gene: .; J gene: TRBJ1-1; clone size: .; V gene: TRBV28; CDR3 DNA: TGTGCCAGCAGTTTAATGGGGGGAATAATGAACACTGAAGCTTTCTTT; CDR3 protein: CASSLMGGIMNTEAFF
D gene: .; J gene: TRBJ2-5; clone size: .; V gene: TRBV6-5; CDR3 DNA: TGTGCCAGCAGCAGAAAAAGGGGGGAGACCCAGTACTTC; CDR3 protein: CASSRKRGETQYF